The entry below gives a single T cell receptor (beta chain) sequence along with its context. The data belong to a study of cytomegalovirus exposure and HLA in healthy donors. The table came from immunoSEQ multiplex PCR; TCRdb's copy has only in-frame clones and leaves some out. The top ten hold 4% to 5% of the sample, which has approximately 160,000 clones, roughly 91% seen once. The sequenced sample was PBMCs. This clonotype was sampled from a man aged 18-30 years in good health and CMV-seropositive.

CDR3 coding DNA: TGTGCCATCAGTGACCGGACAGGGGAACCCCAGCATTTT. Translated, it gives CAISDRTGEPQHF. V usage is TRBV10-3 and J usage is TRBJ1-5, with 9 bases identical to TRBD1. The germline V gene has CDR1 ENHRY and CDR2 SYGVKD. The CDR3 consists of 13 residues. Trimming removed 3 bases from V and 10 bases from J; junction bases left unmatched: 4.